The text below deals with one TCR beta chain. Its antigen is unknown. The V gene's germline CDR1 is MNHNS and CDR2 SASEGT. The length of the CDR3 is 14 residues. The V and J ends lost 1 base and 11 bases respectively, with 15 bases between them. These data originate in a study of Ad26.COV2.S vaccination and SARS-CoV-2 variants. About the research overall: A COV1001 Ad26.COV2.S trial-arm participant provided the sample. Study-wide points: Whether participants received vaccine or placebo, their non-spike TCR breadth was similar.

Here immunoSEQ multiplex PCR was the method, and the copy in TCRdb shows in-frame clones only, minus some. The sample holds about 680,000 clones; 89% are singletons and the top ten take roughly 1.5%. The sample's treatment: some 20 received Ad26.COV2.S at low or high dose, single or two shots; about 5 received placebo; per-sample allocation not given. Day 63 after the first injection of vaccine or placebo was the sampling time. This Boston cohort included adults aged 18-55 years. Expressing Wuhan-strain SARS-CoV-2 spike, an Ad26 vector served as the vaccine. J is TRBJ1-5 and V is TRBV6-1; tentatively, D is TRBD1 (5 bases). The sequence came from a person aged 18-60 years who received the Ad26.COV2.S COVID-19 vaccine or a placebo. Sequencing used peripheral blood, obtained in a trial of Ad26.COV2.S vaccine versus placebo. The CDR3 DNA reads TGTGCCAGCAGTGAAGGGGGACTGAGGGCAGCCCAGCATTTT. Protein: CASSEGGLRAAQHF.